One and the same sample provided the 29 T cell receptor beta chains below, sequenced in a study of blood T cell repertoires in COVID-19. Measured with immunoSEQ multiplex PCR; TCRdb has only the in-frame clones, and not every one. The sample contains around 320,000 clones, around 85% of which appear only once. Sequences were obtained from peripheral blood. The receptors stem from a human donor in a cohort sampled during active COVID-19.

As regards this clone: This same CDR3 is encoded by further DNA sequences in the sample. The chain carries TRBV3-1 (or the pseudogene TRBV3-2) and TRBJ1-2; D not resolved. The CDR3 loop spans 14 amino acids. Trimming removed 1 base from V and 1 base from J, with 7 bases in between. In germline, CDR1 is LGHDT, CDR2 YNNKEL (reference sequence). Here the CDR3 reads CASSQVAGNYGYTF. The CDR3 DNA follows: TGTGCCAGCAGCCAAGTAGCGGGTAACTATGGCTACACCTTC.

The J gene is TRBJ1-2, the V gene TRBV6-5; 9 bases line up with TRBD1. This CDR3 region has 11 residues. Trimming cost V 8 bases and J 11 bases; bases outside gene matches: 6. Germline CDR1 and CDR2: MNHEY and SVGAGI. The CDR3 DNA reads TGTGCCAGCGGGCGGACAGGGGAATACACCTTC. Translation: CASGRTGEYTF.

V and J are TRBV10-2 and TRBJ1-1, with a weak D call TRBD1 (5 bases). Per germline, CDR1 WSHSY and CDR2 SAAADI. This CDR3 has 15 residues. Deletions cut 6 bases from V and 2 bases from J, with 16 bases between. The chain's CDR3 is CASRARGFGNTEAFF. In DNA form, the CDR3 reads TGCGCCAGCAGGGCCCGGGGGTTCGGTAACACTGAAGCTTTCTTT.

The rearrangement uses TRBV19 and TRBJ1-4; TRBD1 matches at 7 bases. The CDR3 is made up of 16 amino acids. CDR1 is LNHDA and CDR2 is SQIVND in the germline V gene (reference sequence). V lost 4 bases, J lost 5 bases, and 10 bases stayed unmatched. The CDR3 DNA follows: TGTGCCAGTAGTACCTCACCGGGACAGAAAAATGAAAAACTGTTTTTT. Translation: CASSTSPGQKNEKLFF.

The chain has TRBV13 and TRBJ2-7; perhaps TRBD1 as D (8 bases). Germline CDR1 and CDR2: PRHDT and FYEKMQ (reference sequence). V was shortened by 1 base and J by 2 bases, with 18 bases between the two germline ends. The CDR3 runs to 17 residues. CDR3 sequence reads: CASSLVAAGDRTYEQYF. The CDR3 DNA is TGTGCCAGCAGCTTAGTAGCGGCGGGGGACAGGACCTACGAGCAGTACTTC.

CDR3 region: CASSPRSGNSPLHF. The CDR3 region has the DNA TGTGCCAGCAGCCCCCGGAGCGGGAATTCACCCCTCCACTTT. This sequence joins TRBV3-1 (or the pseudogene TRBV3-2) and TRBJ1-6; D not resolved. The CDR3 sequence is 14 residues long. Germline CDR1 is LGHDT and CDR2 is YNNKEL (reference sequence). V gave up 4 bases and J gave up 7 bases, with 11 bases separating them.

The rearrangement uses TRBV2 and TRBJ2-2; 8 bases are shared with TRBD2. Germline CDR1 is SNHLY and CDR2 is FYNNEI. Trimming at V came to 1 base and at J to 6 bases, leaving 1 base not matched to a gene. The CDR3 loop spans 14 amino acids. CDR3 loop: CASSEDGGAGELFF. The CDR3 bases are TGTGCCAGCAGTGAAGACGGGGGGGCCGGGGAGCTGTTTTTT. The whole variable domain, filled in from reference TRBV2 and TRBJ2-2, reads EPEVTQTPSHQVTQMGQEVILRCVPISNHLYFYWYRQILGQKVEFLVSFYNNEISEKSEIFDDQFSVERPDGSNFTLKIRSTKLEDSAMYFCASSEDGGAGELFFGEGSRLTVL.

V is TRBV6-1 and J is TRBJ1-6; the match to TRBD1 covers 7 bases. With 0 bases clipped from V and 2 bases from J, the junction kept 7 bases outside the gene matches. There are 18 residues in the CDR3. Germline CDR1 is MNHNS and CDR2 is SASEGT. The CDR3 here is CASSEAHGQAAYNSPLHF. In DNA, the CDR3 is TGTGCCAGCAGTGAAGCGCATGGACAGGCGGCCTATAATTCACCCCTCCACTTT.

This chain links TRBV27 with TRBJ2-3; maybe TRBD1 (5 bases). Trimming left V 1 base short and J 3 bases short, with 8 bases between. The CDR3 runs 14 residues. Germline V CDR1 and CDR2: MNHEY, SMNVEV (reference sequence). CDR3 sequence: CASSLWQGTDTQYF. The CDR3 bases are TGTGCCAGCAGTTTATGGCAGGGTACAGATACGCAGTATTTT.

The chain couples TRBV2 to TRBJ2-6; D might be TRBD2 (5 bases). This CDR3 region has 13 residues. The germline gives CDR1 SNHLY, CDR2 FYNNEI. V shed 11 bases and J shed 0 bases, with 8 bases lying between them. The CDR3 region has the DNA TGTGCCGAGGGATCCTCTGGGGCCAACGTCCTGACTTTC. Residues: CAEGSSGANVLTF.

V is TRBV9 and J is TRBJ1-2; 7 bases map to TRBD1. CDR1 SGDLS and CDR2 YYNGEE come from the germline V gene. Trimming cost V 4 bases and J 2 bases; bases outside gene matches: 2. This CDR3 has 13 amino acids. As DNA, the CDR3 is TGTGCCAGCAGCTCAGGGGGAAACTATGGCTACACCTTC. As protein: CASSSGGNYGYTF. Together with reference TRBV9 and TRBJ1-2, the CDR3 gives the full variable domain: DSGVTQTPKHLITATGQRVTLRCSPRSGDLSVYWYQQSLDQGLQFLIQYYNGEERAKGNILERFSAQQFPDLHSELNLSSLELGDSALYFCASSSGGNYGYTFGSGTRLTVV.

The genes are TRBV27 and TRBJ2-2; D perhaps matches TRBD2 (7 bases). Germline-derived CDR1 and CDR2 are MNHEY and SMNVEV (reference sequence). V shed 2 bases and J shed 8 bases, with 12 bases lying between them. The CDR3 sequence is 14 residues long. The CDR3 bases are TGTGCCAGCAGTTTAAGGGGGGGGCGTGGGGAGCTGTTTTTT. Encoded protein: CASSLRGGRGELFF.

This clone was recorded once. The chain carries TRBV25-1 and TRBJ2-7, with 9 bases that match TRBD2. The CDR3 sequence is 13 residues long. V lost 6 bases to trimming and J lost 3 bases; unmatched junction nucleotides: 3. Germline loops: CDR1 MGHDK, CDR2 SYGVNS. CDR3 in DNA: TGTGCCAGCAGCAAGACTAGCGGCTACGAGCAGTACTTC. This gives the protein CASSKTSGYEQYF.

V and J are TRBV5-1 and TRBJ2-4; D is undetermined. V lost 5 bases, J lost 6 bases, and 12 bases lay in between. This CDR3 is built from 13 residues. Germline CDR1 and CDR2: SGHRS and YFSETQ. CDR3 residues: CASSDPGVNIQYF. The CDR3 DNA sequence: TGCGCCAGCAGTGACCCGGGTGTAAACATTCAGTACTTC.

This chain links TRBV6-1 with TRBJ2-3; 9 bases match TRBD1. CDR1 is MNHNS and CDR2 is SASEGT in the germline V gene. Trimming took 2 bases from V and 5 from J; bases not matched to a gene: 11. CDR3 length equals 17 residues. CDR3 nucleotides: TGTGCCAGCAGTGAAATAGTCACAGGGGGCGCGTTAGATACGCAGTATTTT. Translation gives CASSEIVTGGALDTQYF.

The rearrangement joins TRBV18 to TRBJ2-1; 7 positions match TRBD1. CDR3 length equals 15 residues. Germline V gene sequence: CDR1 KGHSH, CDR2 LQKENI. With V trimmed by 3 bases and J by 4 bases, 6 bases remained unmatched. CDR3 sequence: CASSPGDRLYNEQFF. As DNA, the CDR3 is TGTGCCAGCTCACCCGGGGACAGACTATACAATGAGCAGTTCTTC.

The chain combines TRBV19 with TRBJ2-1, with D possibly matching TRBD2 (6 bases). The germline CDR1 and CDR2 sequences are LNHDA and SQIVND (reference sequence). The CDR3 is made up of 14 amino acids. The germline V and J ends were trimmed by 6 bases and 8 bases, with 17 bases remaining between them. CDR3 bases: TGTGCCAGTAGCCCGGGACTTGGGCTCGATGAGCAGTTCTTC. Translating gives CASSPGLGLDEQFF.

The CDR3 region is CASSSRAGANVLTF. As DNA, the CDR3 is TGCGCCAGCAGCTCCAGGGCTGGGGCCAACGTCCTGACTTTC. The chain recombines TRBV5-1 with TRBJ2-6; perhaps TRBD1 as D (5 bases). This CDR3 has 14 amino acids. Trimming removed 3 bases from V and 2 bases from J, with 6 bases in between. Germline CDR1 is SGHRS and CDR2 is YFSETQ.

CDR3 sequence reads: CASSLEAGRGSPLHF. The CDR3 nucleotides read TGTGCCAGCAGCTTAGAGGCGGGAAGGGGTTCACCCCTCCACTTT. The rearrangement uses TRBV7-9 and TRBJ1-6, with a possible D match to TRBD1 (5 bases). V was shortened by 1 base and J by 9 bases, with 13 bases between the two germline ends. The CDR3 spans 15 residues. Germline loops: CDR1 SEHNR, CDR2 FQNEAQ (reference sequence).

The V gene is TRBV5-1, the J gene TRBJ1-2; D is uncertain. The CDR3 is made up of 14 amino acids. Germline loops: CDR1 SGHRS, CDR2 YFSETQ. Trimming stripped 2 bases from V and 2 bases from J, with 10 bases between. The CDR3 DNA reads TGCGCCAGCAGCTTACCCGGTAGAAACTATGGCTACACCTTC. Amino acids: CASSLPGRNYGYTF.

The J gene is TRBJ2-7, the V gene TRBV6-6; 8 bases are a match to TRBD1. There are 14 residues in the CDR3. V trimming: 2 bases; J trimming: 6 bases; junction bases outside the gene matches: 6. CDR1 MNHNY and CDR2 SVGAGI come from the germline V gene (reference sequence). This CDR3 is CASSYPGTGSEQYF. The CDR3 region has the DNA TGTGCCAGCAGTTACCCAGGGACAGGATCCGAGCAGTACTTC.

The rearrangement links TRBV30 to TRBJ1-5; no definite D call. This CDR3 spans 14 amino acids. With 1 base removed from V and 0 bases from J, the gap between germline ends came to 7 bases. Germline CDR1 is GTSNPN and CDR2 is SVGIG (reference sequence). The CDR3 sequence is CAWSGGISNQPQHF. CDR3 in DNA: TGTGCCTGGAGTGGAGGGATTAGCAATCAGCCCCAGCATTTT.

In this sample, this clone turned up a few times. The chain joins TRBV2 to TRBJ2-1, with 9 bases matching TRBD2. The CDR3 covers 13 residues. CDR1 and CDR2 from the germline V gene are SNHLY and FYNNEI. Unmatched junction bases numbered 7, after V lost 8 bases and J lost 8 bases. The CDR3 is CASAAGGQDEQFF. CDR3 sequence (DNA): TGTGCCAGCGCTGCGGGGGGGCAGGATGAGCAGTTCTTC.

The chain couples TRBV25-1 to TRBJ1-3, with D perhaps matching TRBD1 (5 bases). This CDR3 is built from 11 residues. CDR1 is MGHDK and CDR2 is SYGVNS in the germline V gene. V lost 7 bases to trimming and J lost 12 bases, with 13 bases between them. The CDR3 region is CASTGGSHIYF. The CDR3 nucleotides are TGTGCCAGCACGGGGGGGAGTCACATATATTTT.

The J gene is TRBJ2-7, the V gene TRBV5-1; possible D gene TRBD2, 5 bases. Germline CDR1 and CDR2: SGHRS and YFSETQ. The V gene lost 1 base and the J gene lost 2 bases, with 10 bases spanning the gap. The CDR3 has 14 amino acids. The CDR3 DNA sequence: TGCGCCAGCAGCTTGACGCTCGGGGCCTACGAGCAGTACTTC. This gives the protein CASSLTLGAYEQYF.

The V gene is TRBV6-5, the J gene TRBJ2-1; possible D gene TRBD2, 6 bases. The germline CDR1 and CDR2 sequences are MNHEY and SVGAGI. This CDR3 contains 11 residues. Trimming pared 6 bases from V and 10 bases from J, leaving 10 bases between. CDR3 bases: TGTGCCAGCAGGGCGGGGCGAGAGCAGTTCTTC. The encoded protein is CASRAGREQFF.

This chain uses TRBV7-7 with TRBJ2-3; D is ambiguous. V lost 5 bases to trimming and J lost 0 bases, with 9 bases between them. Germline lookup yields CDR1 SSHAT and CDR2 FNYEAQ (reference sequence). The CDR3 consists of 14 residues. The CDR3 bases are TGTGCCAGCAGCCTAATAACTAGCACAGATACGCAGTATTTT. Protein product: CASSLITSTDTQYF. The entire variable domain, with the rest obtained from reference TRBV7-7 and TRBJ2-3, is as follows: GAGVSQSPRYKVTKRGQDVTLRCDPISSHATLYWYQQALGQGPEFLTYFNYEAQPDKSGLPSDRFSAERPEGSISTLTIQRTEQRDSAMYRCASSLITSTDTQYFGPGTRLTVL.

This CDR3 reads CASSHRTQAYEQYF. The CDR3 DNA reads as TGTGCCAGCAGCCATCGCACCCAGGCCTACGAGCAGTACTTC. J is TRBJ2-7 and V is TRBV3-1 (or the pseudogene TRBV3-2); no definite D call. This CDR3 has 14 amino acids. Between the trimmed V and J ends, which lost 3 bases and 2 bases, there was a span of 11 bases. CDR1 is LGHDT and CDR2 is YNNKEL in the germline V gene (reference sequence).

The chain couples TRBV27 to TRBJ1-5; possibly TRBD1 for D (6 bases). The germline V gene encodes CDR1 MNHEY and CDR2 SMNVEV (reference sequence). The CDR3 is 13 residues long. V lost 3 bases, J lost 5 bases, and 8 bases lay in between. The CDR3 DNA sequence: TGTGCCAGCAGTTTTGCAGGGGATCAGCCCCAGCATTTT. It codes for CASSFAGDQPQHF.